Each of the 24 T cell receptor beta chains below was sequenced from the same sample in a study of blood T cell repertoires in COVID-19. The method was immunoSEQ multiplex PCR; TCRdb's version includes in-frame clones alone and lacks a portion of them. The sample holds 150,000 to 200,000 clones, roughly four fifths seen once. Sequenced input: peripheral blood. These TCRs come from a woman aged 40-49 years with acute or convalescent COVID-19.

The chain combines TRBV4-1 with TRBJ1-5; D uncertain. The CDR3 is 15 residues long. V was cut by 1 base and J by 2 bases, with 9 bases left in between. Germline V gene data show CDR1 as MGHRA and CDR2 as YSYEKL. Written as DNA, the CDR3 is TGCGCCAGCAGCCAAGTCGGGTGGGGCAATCAGCCCCAGCATTTT. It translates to CASSQVGWGNQPQHF.

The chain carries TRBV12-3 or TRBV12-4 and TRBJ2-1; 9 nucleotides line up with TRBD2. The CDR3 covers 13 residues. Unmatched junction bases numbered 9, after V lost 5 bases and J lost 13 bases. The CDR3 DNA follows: TGTGCCAGCAGTGTAGGTAGCGGGGGTTATCAGTTCTTC. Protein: CASSVGSGGYQFF.

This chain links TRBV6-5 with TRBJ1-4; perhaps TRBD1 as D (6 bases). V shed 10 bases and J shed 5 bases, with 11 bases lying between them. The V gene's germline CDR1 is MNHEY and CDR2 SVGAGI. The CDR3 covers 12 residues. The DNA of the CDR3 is TGTGCCACCCAGGGGACGAATGAAAAACTGTTTTTT. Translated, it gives CATQGTNEKLFF.

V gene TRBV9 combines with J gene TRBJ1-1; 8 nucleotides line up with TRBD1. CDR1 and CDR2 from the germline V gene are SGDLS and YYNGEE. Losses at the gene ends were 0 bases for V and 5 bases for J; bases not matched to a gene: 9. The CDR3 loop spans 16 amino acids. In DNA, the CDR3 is TGTGCCAGCAGCGTAGCCCCATCCAGGGGGCAGACTGAAGCTTTCTTT. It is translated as CASSVAPSRGQTEAFF.

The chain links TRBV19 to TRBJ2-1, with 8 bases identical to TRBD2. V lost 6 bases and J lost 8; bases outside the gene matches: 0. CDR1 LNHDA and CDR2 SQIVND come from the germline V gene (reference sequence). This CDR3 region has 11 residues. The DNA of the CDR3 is TGTGCCAGTAGAGCGGGGGATGAGCAGTTCTTC. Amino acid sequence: CASRAGDEQFF.

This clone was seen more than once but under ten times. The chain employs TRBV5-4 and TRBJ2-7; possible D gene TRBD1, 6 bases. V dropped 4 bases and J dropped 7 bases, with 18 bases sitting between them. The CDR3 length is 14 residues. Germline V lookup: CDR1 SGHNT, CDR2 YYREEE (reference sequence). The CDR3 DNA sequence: TGTGCCAGCAGCCCGGGATCAGGGGTGGGGGAGCAGTACTTC. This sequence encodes CASSPGSGVGEQYF.

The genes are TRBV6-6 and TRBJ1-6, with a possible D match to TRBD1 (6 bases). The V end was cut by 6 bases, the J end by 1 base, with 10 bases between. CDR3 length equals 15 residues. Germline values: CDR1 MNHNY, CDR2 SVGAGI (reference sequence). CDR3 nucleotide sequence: TGTGCCAGCAGAAGAAGGGGGTCCTATAATTCACCCCTCCACTTT. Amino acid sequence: CASRRRGSYNSPLHF.

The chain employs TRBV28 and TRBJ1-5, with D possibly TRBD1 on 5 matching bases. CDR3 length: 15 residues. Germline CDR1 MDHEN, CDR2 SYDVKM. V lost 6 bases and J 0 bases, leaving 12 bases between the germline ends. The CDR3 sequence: CASRDGGNSNQPQHF. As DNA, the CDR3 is TGTGCCAGCAGGGACGGGGGTAATAGCAATCAGCCCCAGCATTTT. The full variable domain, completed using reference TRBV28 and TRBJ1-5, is DVKVTQSSRYLVKRTGEKVFLECVQDMDHENMFWYRQDPGLGLRLIYFSYDVKMKEKGDIPEGYSVSREKKERFSLILESASTNQTSMYLCASRDGGNSNQPQHFGDGTRLSIL.

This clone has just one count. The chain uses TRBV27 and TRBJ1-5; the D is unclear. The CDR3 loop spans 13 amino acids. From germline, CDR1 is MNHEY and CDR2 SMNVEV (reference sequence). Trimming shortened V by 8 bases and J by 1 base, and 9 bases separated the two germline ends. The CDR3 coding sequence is TGTGCCAGCTCAACTCGGAGCAATCAGCCCCAGCATTTT. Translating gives CASSTRSNQPQHF.

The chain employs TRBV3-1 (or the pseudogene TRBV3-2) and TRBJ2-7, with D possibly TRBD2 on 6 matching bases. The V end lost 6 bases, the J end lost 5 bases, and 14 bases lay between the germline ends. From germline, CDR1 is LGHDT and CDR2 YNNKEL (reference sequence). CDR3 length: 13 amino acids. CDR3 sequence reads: CASRRDSSNEQYF. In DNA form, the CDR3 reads TGTGCCAGCAGGAGGGACTCCTCGAACGAGCAGTACTTC.

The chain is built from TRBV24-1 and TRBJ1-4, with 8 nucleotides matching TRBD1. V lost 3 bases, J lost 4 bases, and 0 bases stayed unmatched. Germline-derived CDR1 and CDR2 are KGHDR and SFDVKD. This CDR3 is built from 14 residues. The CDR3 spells CATSDGQGNEKLFF. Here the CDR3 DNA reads TGTGCCACCAGTGATGGACAGGGTAATGAAAAACTGTTTTTT.

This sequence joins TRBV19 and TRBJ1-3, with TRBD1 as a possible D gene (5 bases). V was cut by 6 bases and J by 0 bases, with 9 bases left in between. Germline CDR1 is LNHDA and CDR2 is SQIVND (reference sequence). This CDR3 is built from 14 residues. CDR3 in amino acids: CASSQTVSGNTIYF. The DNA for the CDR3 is TGTGCCAGTAGCCAGACAGTCTCTGGAAACACCATATATTTT.

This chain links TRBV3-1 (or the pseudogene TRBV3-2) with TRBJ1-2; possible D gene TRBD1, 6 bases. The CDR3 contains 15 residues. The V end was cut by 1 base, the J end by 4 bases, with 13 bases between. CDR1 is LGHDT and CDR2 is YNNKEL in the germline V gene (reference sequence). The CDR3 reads CASSQGPKDSYGYTF. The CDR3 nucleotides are TGTGCCAGCAGCCAAGGTCCGAAGGACAGCTATGGCTACACCTTC.

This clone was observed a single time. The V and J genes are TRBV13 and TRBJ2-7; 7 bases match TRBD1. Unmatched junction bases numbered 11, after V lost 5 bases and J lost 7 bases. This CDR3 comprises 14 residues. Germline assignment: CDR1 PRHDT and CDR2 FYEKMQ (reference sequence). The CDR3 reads CASSGDSLYREQYF. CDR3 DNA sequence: TGTGCCAGCAGCGGGGACAGTCTCTATAGGGAGCAGTACTTC. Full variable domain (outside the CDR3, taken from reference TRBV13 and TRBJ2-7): AAGVIQSPRHLIKEKRETATLKCYPIPRHDTVYWYQQGPGQDPQFLISFYEKMQSDKGSIPDRFSAQQFSDYHSELNMSSLELGDSALYFCASSGDSLYREQYFGPGTRLTVT.

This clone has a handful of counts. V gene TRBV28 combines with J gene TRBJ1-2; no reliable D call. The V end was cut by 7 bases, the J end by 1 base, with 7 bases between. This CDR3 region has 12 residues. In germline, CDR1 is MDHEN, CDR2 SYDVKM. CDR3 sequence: CASTRINYGYTF. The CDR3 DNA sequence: TGTGCCAGCACTAGGATTAACTATGGCTACACCTTC.

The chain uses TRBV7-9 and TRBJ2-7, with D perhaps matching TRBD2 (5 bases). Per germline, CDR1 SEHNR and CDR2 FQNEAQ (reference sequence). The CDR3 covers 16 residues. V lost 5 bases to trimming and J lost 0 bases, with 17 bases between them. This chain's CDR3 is CASSARASLSSYEQYF. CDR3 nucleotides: TGTGCCAGCAGCGCAAGGGCTAGCCTGAGCTCCTACGAGCAGTACTTC.

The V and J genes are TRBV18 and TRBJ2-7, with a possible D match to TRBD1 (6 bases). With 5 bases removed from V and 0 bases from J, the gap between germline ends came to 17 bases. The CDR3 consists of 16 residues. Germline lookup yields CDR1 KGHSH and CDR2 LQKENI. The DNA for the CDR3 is TGTGCCAGCTCATCCAGTCCCGGGACACGCTCCTACGAGCAGTACTTC. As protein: CASSSSPGTRSYEQYF.

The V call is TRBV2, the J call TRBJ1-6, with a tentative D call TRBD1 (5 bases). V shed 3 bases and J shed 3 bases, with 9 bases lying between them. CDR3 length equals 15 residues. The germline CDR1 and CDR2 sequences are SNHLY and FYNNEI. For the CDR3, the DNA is TGTGCCAGCAGTGACAGGGAATTCTATAATTCACCCCTCCACTTT. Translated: CASSDREFYNSPLHF.

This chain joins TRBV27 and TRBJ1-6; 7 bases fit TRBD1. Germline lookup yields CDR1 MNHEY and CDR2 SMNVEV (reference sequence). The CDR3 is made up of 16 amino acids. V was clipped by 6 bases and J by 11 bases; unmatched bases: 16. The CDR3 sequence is CASSLGTEGGRTPLHF. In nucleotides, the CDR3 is TGTGCCAGCAGCCTCGGGACAGAGGGGGGTAGGACACCCCTCCACTTT.

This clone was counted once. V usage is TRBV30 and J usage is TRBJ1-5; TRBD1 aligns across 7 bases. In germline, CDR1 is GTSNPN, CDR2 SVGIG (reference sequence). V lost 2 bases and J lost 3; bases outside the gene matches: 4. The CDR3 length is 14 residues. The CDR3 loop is CAWSRGQLNQPQHF. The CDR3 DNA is TGTGCCTGGAGTAGGGGACAGCTCAATCAGCCCCAGCATTTT.

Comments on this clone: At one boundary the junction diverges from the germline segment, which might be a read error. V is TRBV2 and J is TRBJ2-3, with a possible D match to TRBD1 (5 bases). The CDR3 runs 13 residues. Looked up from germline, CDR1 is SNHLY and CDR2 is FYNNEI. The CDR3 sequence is CASSEVRILKRGF. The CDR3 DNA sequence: TGTGCCAGCAGTGAAGTACGAATCCTCAAAAGGGGTTTT. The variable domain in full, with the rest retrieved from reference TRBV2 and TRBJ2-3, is EPEVTQTPSHQVTQMGQEVILRCVPISNHLYFYWYRQILGQKVEFLVSFYNNEISEKSEIFDDQFSVERPDGSNFTLKIRSTKLEDSAMYFCASSEVRILKRGFGPGTRLTVL.

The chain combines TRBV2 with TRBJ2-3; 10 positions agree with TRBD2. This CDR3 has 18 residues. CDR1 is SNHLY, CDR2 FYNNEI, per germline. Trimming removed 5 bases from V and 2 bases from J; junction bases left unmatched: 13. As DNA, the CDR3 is TGTGCCAGCAGTAAACATATTAGACTAGCGGGTTTCACAGATACGCAGTATTTT. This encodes CASSKHIRLAGFTDTQYF.

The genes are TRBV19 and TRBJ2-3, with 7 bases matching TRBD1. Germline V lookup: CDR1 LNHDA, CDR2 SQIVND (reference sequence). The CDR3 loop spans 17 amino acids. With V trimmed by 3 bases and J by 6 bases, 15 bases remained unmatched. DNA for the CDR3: TGTGCCAGTAGTATGGATTTTGGGACAGACCAAGCGGATACGCAGTATTTT. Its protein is CASSMDFGTDQADTQYF.

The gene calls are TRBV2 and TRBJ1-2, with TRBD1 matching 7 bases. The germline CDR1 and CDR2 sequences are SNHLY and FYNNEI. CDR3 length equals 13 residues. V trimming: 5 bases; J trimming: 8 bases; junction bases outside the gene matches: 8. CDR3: CASSPDRAPGYTF. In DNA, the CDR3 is TGTGCCAGCAGTCCTGACAGGGCGCCCGGCTACACCTTC.